The T cell receptor (beta chain) described here comes from a study of cytomegalovirus exposure and HLA in healthy donors. The CDR3 is made up of 13 amino acids. Per the germline V gene, CDR1 is SGHTA and CDR2 is FQGTGA. Trimming removed 1 base at V and 3 bases at J, with 7 bases between. The PCR contained 60 Vbeta and 13 Jbeta primers. This table comes from immunoSEQ multiplex PCR, and its TCRdb copy is limited to in-frame clones, with some not included. Of about 130,000 clones listed, around 72% were seen once; the top ten hold 2.5% to 3%. The chain is built from TRBV7-3 and TRBJ2-7; tentatively, D is TRBD2 (5 bases). The specimen was PBMCs. This clonotype was sampled from a human donor in good health. The CDR3 reads CASSLNAGYEQYF. DNA for the CDR3: TGTGCCAGCAGCTTAAATGCGGGCTACGAGCAGTACTTC.